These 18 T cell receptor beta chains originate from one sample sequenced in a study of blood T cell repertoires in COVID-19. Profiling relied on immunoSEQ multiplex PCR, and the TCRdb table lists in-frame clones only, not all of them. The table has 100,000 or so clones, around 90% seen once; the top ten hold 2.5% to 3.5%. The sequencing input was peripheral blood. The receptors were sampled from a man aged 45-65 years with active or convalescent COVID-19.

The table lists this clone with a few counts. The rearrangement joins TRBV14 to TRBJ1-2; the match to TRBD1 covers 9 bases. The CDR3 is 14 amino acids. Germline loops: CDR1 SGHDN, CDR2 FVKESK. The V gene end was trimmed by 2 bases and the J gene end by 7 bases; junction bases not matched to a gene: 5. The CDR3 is CASSQLQGASGYTF. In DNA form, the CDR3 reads TGTGCCAGCAGCCAATTACAGGGGGCGAGTGGCTACACCTTC.

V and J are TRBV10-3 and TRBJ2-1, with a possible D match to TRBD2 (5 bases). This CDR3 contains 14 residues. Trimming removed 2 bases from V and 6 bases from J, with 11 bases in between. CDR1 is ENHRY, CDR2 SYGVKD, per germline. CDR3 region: CAISEPIAGNEQFF. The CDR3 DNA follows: TGTGCCATCAGTGAGCCGATCGCGGGCAATGAGCAGTTCTTC.

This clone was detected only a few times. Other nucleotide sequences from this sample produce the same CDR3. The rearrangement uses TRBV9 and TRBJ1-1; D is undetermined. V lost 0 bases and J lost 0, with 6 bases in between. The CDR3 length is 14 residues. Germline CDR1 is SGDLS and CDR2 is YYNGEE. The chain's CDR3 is CASSVGQMNTEAFF. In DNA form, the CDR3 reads TGTGCCAGCAGCGTAGGCCAGATGAACACTGAAGCTTTCTTT.

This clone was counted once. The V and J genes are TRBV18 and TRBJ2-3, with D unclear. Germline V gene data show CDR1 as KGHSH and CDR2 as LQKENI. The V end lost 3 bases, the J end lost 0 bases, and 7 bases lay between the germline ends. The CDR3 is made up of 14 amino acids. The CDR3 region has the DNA TGTGCCAGCTCACCCCTTCGTAGCACAGATACGCAGTATTTT. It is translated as CASSPLRSTDTQYF.

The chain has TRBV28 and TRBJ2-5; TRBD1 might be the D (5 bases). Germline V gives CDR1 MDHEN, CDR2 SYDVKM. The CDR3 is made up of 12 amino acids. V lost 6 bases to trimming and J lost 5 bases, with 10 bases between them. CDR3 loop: CASSPGFETQYF. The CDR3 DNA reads TGTGCCAGCAGCCCAGGGTTTGAGACCCAGTACTTC.

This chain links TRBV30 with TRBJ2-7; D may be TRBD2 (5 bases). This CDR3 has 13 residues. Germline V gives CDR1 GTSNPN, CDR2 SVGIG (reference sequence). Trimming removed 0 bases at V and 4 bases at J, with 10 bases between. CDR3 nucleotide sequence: TGTGCCTGGAGTGTAGGTGAGGGATACGAGCAGTACTTC. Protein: CAWSVGEGYEQYF.

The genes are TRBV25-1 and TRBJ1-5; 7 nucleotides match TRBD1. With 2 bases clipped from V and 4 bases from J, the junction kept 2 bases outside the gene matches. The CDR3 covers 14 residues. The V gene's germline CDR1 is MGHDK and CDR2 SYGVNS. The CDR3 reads CASSEPGQNQPQHF. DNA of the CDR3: TGTGCCAGCAGTGAACCGGGACAGAATCAGCCCCAGCATTTT.

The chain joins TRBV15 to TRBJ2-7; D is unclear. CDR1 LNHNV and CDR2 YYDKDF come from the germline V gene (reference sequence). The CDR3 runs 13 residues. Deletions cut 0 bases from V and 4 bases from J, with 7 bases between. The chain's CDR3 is CATSRDLLYEQYF. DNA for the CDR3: TGTGCCACCAGCAGAGACCTCCTTTACGAGCAGTACTTC.

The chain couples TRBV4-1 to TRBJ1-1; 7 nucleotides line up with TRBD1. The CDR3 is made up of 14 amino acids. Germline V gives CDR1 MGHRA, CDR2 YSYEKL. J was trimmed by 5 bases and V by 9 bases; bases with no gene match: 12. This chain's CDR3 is CASQDPDRLTEAFF. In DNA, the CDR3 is TGCGCCAGTCAAGACCCGGACAGGCTTACTGAAGCTTTCTTT.

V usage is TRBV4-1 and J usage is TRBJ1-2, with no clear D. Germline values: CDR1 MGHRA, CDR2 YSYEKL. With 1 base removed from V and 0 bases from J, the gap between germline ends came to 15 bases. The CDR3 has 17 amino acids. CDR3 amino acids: CASSQAVGSWANYGYTF. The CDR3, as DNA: TGCGCCAGCAGCCAAGCTGTCGGGAGTTGGGCTAACTATGGCTACACCTTC.

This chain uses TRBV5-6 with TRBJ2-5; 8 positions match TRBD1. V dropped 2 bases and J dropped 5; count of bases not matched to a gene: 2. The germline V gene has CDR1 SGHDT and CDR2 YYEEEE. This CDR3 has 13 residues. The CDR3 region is CASSFNRGETQYF. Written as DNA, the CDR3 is TGTGCCAGCAGCTTTAACAGGGGGGAGACCCAGTACTTC. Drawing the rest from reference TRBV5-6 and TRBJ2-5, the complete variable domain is DAGVTQSPTHLIKTRGQQVTLRCSPKSGHDTVSWYQQALGQGPQFIFQYYEEEERQRGNFPDRFSGHQFPNYSSELNVNALLLGDSALYLCASSFNRGETQYFGPGTRLLVL.

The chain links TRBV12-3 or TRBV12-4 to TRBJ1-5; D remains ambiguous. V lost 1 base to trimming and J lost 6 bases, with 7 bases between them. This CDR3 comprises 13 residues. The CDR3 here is CASSLDTVQPQHF. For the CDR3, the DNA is TGTGCCAGCAGTTTAGATACTGTTCAGCCCCAGCATTTT.

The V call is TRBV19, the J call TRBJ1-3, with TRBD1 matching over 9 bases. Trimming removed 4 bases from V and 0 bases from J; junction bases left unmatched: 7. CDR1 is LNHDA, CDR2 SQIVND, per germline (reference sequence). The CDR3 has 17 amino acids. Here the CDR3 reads CASSRTGARFSGNTIYF. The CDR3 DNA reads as TGTGCCAGTAGTAGGACAGGGGCTCGTTTCTCTGGAAACACCATATATTTT.

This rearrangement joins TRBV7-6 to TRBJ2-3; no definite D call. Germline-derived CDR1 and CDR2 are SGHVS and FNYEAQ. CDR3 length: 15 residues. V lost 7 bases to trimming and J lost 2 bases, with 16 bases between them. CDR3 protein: CASTYGLAATDTQYF. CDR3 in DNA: TGTGCCAGCACCTACGGGTTGGCAGCCACAGATACGCAGTATTTT.

The CDR3 DNA is TGTGCCAGCACCCGGGACTGGTATAGCAATCAGCCCCAGCATTTT. Amino acids: CASTRDWYSNQPQHF. The chain links TRBV7-2 to TRBJ1-5, with D possibly TRBD1 on 5 matching bases. This CDR3 has 15 residues. Germline CDR1 and CDR2: SGHTA and FQGNSA. V was shortened by 7 bases and J by 0 bases, with 13 bases between the two germline ends.

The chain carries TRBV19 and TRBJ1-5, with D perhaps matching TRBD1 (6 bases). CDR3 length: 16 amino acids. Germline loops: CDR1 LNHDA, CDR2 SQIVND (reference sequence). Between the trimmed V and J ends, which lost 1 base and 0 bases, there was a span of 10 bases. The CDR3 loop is CASSIGGQYSNQPQHF. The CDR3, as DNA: TGTGCCAGTAGTATAGGTGGACAGTATAGCAATCAGCCCCAGCATTTT.

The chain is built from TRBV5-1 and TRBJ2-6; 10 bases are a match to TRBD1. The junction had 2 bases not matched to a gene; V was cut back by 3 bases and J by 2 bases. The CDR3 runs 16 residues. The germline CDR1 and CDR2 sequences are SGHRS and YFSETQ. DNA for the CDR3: TGCGCCAGCAGCTCGGGACAGGGGCCTGGGGCCAACGTCCTGACTTTC. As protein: CASSSGQGPGANVLTF.

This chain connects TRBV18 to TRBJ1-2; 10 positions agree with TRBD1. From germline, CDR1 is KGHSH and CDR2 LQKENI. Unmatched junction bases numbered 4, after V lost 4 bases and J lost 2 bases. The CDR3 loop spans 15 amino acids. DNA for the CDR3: TGTGCCAGCTCACAGGGACAGGGGCAAAACTATGGCTACACCTTC. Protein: CASSQGQGQNYGYTF.